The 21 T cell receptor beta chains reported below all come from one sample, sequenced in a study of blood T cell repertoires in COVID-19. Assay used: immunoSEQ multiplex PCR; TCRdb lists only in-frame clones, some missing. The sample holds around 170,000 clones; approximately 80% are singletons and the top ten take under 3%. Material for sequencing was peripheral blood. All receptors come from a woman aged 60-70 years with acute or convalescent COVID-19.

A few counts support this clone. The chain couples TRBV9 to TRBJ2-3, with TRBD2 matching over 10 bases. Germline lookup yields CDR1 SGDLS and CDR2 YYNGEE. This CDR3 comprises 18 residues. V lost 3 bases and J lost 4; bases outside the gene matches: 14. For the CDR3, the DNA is TGTGCCAGCAGCGCCAGTACCCTTACTAGCGGGGTCCCAGATACGCAGTATTTT. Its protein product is CASSASTLTSGVPDTQYF.

The CDR3 region is CASRGGAGVLYNEQFF. In nucleotides, the CDR3 is TGTGCCTCCCGGGGGGGGGCAGGGGTTCTTTACAATGAGCAGTTCTTC. This chain links TRBV11-2 with TRBJ2-1, with TRBD2 matching 8 bases. The germline CDR1 and CDR2 sequences are SGHAT and FQNNGV. CDR3 size: 16 residues. Losses at the gene ends were 11 bases for V and 4 bases for J; bases not matched to a gene: 16.

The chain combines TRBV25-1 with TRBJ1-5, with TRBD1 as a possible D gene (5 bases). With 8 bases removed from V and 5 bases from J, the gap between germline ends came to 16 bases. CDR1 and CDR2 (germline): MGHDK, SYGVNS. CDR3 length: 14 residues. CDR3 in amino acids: CASSDVREDQPQHF. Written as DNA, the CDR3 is TGTGCCAGCTCCGACGTCAGGGAGGATCAGCCCCAGCATTTT.

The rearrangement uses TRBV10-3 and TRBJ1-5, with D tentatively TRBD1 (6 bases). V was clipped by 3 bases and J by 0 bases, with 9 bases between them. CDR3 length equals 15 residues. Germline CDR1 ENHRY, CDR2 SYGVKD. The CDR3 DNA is TGTGCCATCAGTGAAGGACAGAATAGCAATCAGCCCCAGCATTTT. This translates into CAISEGQNSNQPQHF.

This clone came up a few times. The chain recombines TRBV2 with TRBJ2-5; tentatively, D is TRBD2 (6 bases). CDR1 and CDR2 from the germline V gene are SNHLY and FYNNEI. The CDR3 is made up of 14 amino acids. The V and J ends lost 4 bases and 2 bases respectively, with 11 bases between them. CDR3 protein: CASSVGGSQETQYF. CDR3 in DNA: TGTGCCAGCAGTGTCGGGGGATCTCAAGAGACCCAGTACTTC. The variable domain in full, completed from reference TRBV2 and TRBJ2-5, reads EPEVTQTPSHQVTQMGQEVILRCVPISNHLYFYWYRQILGQKVEFLVSFYNNEISEKSEIFDDQFSVERPDGSNFTLKIRSTKLEDSAMYFCASSVGGSQETQYFGPGTRLLVL.

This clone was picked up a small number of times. The CDR3 loop reads CATSTINRGRASYNEQFF. DNA of the CDR3: TGTGCCACCAGCACAATTAACAGGGGCCGAGCGTCCTACAATGAGCAGTTCTTC. V gene TRBV15 combines with J gene TRBJ2-1, with 7 nucleotides matching TRBD1. This CDR3 contains 18 residues. Per the germline V gene, CDR1 is LNHNV and CDR2 is YYDKDF (reference sequence). Trimming at V came to 4 bases and at J to 1 base, leaving 13 bases not matched to a gene.

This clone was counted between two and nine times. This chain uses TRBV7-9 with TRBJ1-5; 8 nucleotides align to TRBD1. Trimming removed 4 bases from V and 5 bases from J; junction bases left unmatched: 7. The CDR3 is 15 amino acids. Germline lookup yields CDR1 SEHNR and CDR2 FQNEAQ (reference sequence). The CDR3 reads CASSSGGTGHQPQHF. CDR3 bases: TGTGCCAGCAGCTCCGGTGGGACAGGCCATCAGCCCCAGCATTTT.

The CDR3 DNA reads as TGTGCCAGCAGCCAAGCGGGACAGGGGGCCTACGAGCAGTACTTC. This encodes CASSQAGQGAYEQYF. The chain carries TRBV7-9 and TRBJ2-7; 11 bases match TRBD1. CDR1 SEHNR and CDR2 FQNEAQ come from the germline V gene (reference sequence). Trimming cost V 5 bases and J 2 bases; bases outside gene matches: 5. This CDR3 spans 15 amino acids.

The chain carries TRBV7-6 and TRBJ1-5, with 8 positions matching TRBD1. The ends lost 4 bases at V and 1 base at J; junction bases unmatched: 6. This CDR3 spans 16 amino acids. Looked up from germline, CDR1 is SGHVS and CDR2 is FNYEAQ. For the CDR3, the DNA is TGTGCCAGCAGCTCTGGACAGGGAATGAGCAATCAGCCCCAGCATTTT. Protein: CASSSGQGMSNQPQHF.

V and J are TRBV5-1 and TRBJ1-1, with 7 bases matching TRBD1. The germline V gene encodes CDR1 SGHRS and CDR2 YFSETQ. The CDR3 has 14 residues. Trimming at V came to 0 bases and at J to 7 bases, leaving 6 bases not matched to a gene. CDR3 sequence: CASSLDPDRVEAFF. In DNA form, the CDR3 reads TGCGCCAGCAGCTTGGATCCCGACAGGGTTGAAGCTTTCTTT.

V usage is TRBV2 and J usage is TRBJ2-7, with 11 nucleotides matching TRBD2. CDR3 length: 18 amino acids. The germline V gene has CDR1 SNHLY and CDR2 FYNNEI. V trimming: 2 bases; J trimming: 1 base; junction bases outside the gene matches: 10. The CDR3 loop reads CASSENGSGGAVSYEQYF. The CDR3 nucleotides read TGTGCCAGCAGTGAAAACGGTAGCGGGGGGGCCGTTTCCTACGAGCAGTACTTC.

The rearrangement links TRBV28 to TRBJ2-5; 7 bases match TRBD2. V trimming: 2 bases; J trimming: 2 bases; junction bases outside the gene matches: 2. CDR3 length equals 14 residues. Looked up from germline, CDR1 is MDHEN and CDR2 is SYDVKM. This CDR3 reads CASSLAGVQETQYF. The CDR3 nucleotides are TGTGCCAGCAGTTTAGCGGGGGTTCAAGAGACCCAGTACTTC.

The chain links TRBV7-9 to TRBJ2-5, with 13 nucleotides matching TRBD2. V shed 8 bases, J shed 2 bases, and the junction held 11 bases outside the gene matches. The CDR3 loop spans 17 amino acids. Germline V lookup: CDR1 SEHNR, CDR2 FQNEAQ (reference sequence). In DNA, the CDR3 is TGTGCCAGCGTAGCCGGACTAGCGGGGGATTTACAAGAGACCCAGTACTTC. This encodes CASVAGLAGDLQETQYF.

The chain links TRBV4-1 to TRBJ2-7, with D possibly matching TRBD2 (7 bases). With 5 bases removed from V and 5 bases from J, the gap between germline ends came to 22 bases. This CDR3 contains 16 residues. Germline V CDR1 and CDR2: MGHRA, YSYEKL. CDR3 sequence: CASSVPTPGGKNEQYF. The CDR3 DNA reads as TGCGCCAGCAGCGTTCCAACACCGGGGGGCAAGAACGAGCAGTACTTC.

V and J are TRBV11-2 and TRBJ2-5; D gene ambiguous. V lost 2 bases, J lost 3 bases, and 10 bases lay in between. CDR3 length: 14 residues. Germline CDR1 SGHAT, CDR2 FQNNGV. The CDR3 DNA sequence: TGTGCCAGCAGCTTACGGCAAACTAAAGAGACCCAGTACTTC. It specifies CASSLRQTKETQYF.

The CDR3 loop is CASSPRLAETQYF. For the CDR3, the DNA is TGTGCCAGCAGCCCTCGACTAGCTGAGACCCAGTACTTC. This rearrangement joins TRBV7-2 to TRBJ2-5; 7 bases map to TRBD2. The V and J ends lost 5 bases and 5 bases, in that order; junction bases with no gene match: 5. The germline V gene has CDR1 SGHTA and CDR2 FQGNSA. CDR3 size: 13 residues.

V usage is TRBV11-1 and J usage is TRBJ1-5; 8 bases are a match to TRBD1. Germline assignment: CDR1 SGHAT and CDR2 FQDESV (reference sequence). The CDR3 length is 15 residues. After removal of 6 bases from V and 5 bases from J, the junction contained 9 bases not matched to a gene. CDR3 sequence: CASSLRTGRDQPQHF. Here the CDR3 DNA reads TGTGCCAGCAGTCTCCGGACAGGGCGCGATCAGCCCCAGCATTTT. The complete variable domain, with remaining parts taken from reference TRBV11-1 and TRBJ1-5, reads EAEVAQSPRYKITEKSQAVAFWCDPISGHATLYWYRQILGQGPELLVQFQDESVVDDSQLPKDRFSAERLKGVDSTLKIQPAELGDSAMYLCASSLRTGRDQPQHFGDGTRLSIL.

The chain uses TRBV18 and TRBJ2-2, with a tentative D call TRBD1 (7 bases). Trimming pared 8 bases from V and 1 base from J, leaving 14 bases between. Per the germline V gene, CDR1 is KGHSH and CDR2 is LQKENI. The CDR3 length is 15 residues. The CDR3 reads CASATGRKNTGELFF. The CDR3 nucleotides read TGTGCCAGCGCGACAGGGAGGAAGAACACCGGGGAGCTGTTTTTT. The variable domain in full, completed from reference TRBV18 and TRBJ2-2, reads NAGVMQNPRHLVRRRGQEARLRCSPMKGHSHVYWYRQLPEEGLKFMVYLQKENIIDESGMPKERFSAEFPKEGPSILRIQQVVRGDSAAYFCASATGRKNTGELFFGEGSRLTVL.

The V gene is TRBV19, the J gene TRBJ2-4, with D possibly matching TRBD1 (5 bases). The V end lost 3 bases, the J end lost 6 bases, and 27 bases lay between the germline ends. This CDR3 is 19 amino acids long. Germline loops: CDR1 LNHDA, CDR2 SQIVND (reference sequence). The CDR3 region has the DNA TGTGCCAGTAGTATTATGTCCGTGGGAACAGGAGCCTCTGGAAACATTCAGTACTTC. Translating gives CASSIMSVGTGASGNIQYF. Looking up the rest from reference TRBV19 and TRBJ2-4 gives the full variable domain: DGGITQSPKYLFRKEGQNVTLSCEQNLNHDAMYWYRQDPGQGLRLIYYSQIVNDFQKGDIAEGYSVSREKKESFPLTVTSAQKNPTAFYLCASSIMSVGTGASGNIQYFGAGTRLSVL.

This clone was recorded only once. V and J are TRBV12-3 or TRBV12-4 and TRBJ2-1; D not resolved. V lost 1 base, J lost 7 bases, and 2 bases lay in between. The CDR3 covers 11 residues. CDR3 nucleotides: TGTGCCAGCAGTTTAGTAAATGAGCAGTTCTTC. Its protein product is CASSLVNEQFF.

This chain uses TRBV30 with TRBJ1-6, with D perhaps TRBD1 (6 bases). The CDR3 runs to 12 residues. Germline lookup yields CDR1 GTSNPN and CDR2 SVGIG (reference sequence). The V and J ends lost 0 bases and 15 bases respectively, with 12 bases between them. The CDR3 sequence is CAWSVTGTVLHF. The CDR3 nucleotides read TGTGCCTGGAGTGTCACAGGGACGGTCCTCCACTTT.